This T cell receptor (beta chain) was obtained from a study of cytomegalovirus exposure and HLA in healthy donors. The PCR made use of 60 Vbeta and 13 Jbeta primers. The data were produced by immunoSEQ multiplex PCR, yet TCRdb's version contains in-frame clones alone and is incomplete. The sample consists of more than 110,000 clones, roughly 9.8% of them appearing once. This clone was counted a few times. What it binds is not known. Germline V gene sequence: CDR1 SGHDN, CDR2 FVKESK. The ends were cut back, 0 bases at V and 8 bases at J, with 16 bases in the middle. CDR3 size: 15 residues. Regarding the study as a whole: Through in vitro validation, three CMV-associated chains were shown to be specific for CMV antigens. TCR beta chain V- and J-gene trimming was linked, in a later analysis, to a missense variant in DCLRE1C.

The source of this sequence is a man between 50 and 59 years old in good health and CMV-seronegative. Sequencing was done on a sample of PBMCs. This chain links TRBV14 with TRBJ1-2; a possible D gene is TRBD1 (6 bases). As DNA, the CDR3 is TGTGCCAGCAGCCAAGAGATGGGGCAGGGGAACGGCTACACCTTC. Amino acids: CASSQEMGQGNGYTF.